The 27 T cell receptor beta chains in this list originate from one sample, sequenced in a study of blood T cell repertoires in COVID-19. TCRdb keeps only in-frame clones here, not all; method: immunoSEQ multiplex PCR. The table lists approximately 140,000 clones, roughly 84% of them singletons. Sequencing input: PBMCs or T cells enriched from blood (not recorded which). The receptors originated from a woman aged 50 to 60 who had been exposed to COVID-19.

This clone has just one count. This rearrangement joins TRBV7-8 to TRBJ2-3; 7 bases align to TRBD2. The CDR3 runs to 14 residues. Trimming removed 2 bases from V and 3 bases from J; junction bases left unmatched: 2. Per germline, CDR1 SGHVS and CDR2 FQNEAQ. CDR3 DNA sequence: TGTGCCAGCAGCTTATCGGGGGGAACAGATACGCAGTATTTT. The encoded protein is CASSLSGGTDTQYF.

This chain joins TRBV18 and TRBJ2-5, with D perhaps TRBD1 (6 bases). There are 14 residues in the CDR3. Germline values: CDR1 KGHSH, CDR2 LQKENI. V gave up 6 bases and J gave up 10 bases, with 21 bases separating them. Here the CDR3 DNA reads TGTGCCAGCTCCAGGGGCAGGGGCGGTTACGGCCAGTACTTC. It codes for CASSRGRGGYGQYF. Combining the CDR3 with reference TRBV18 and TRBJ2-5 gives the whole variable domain NAGVMQNPRHLVRRRGQEARLRCSPMKGHSHVYWYRQLPEEGLKFMVYLQKENIIDESGMPKERFSAEFPKEGPSILRIQQVVRGDSAAYFCASSRGRGGYGQYFGPGTRLLVL.

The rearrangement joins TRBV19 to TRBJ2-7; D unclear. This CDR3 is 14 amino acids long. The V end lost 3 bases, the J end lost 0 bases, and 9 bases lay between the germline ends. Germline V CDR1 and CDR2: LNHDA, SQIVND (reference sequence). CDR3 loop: CASSMAQNSYEQYF. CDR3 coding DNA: TGTGCCAGTAGTATGGCCCAGAACTCCTACGAGCAGTACTTC.

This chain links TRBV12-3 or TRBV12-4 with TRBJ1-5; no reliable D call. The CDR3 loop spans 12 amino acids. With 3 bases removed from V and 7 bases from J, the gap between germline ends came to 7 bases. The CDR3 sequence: CASSLRKQPQHF. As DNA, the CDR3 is TGTGCCAGCAGTTTGAGGAAGCAGCCCCAGCATTTT.

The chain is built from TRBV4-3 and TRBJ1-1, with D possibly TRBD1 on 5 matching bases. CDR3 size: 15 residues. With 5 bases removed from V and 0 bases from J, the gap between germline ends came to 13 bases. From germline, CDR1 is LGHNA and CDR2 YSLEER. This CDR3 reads CASSYGHLMNTEAFF. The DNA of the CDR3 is TGCGCCAGCAGCTACGGACACCTCATGAACACTGAAGCTTTCTTT.

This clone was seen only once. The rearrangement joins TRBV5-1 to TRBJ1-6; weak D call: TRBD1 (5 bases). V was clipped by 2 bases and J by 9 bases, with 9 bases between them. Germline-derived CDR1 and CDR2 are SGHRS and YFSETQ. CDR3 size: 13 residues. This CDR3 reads CASSFDSGSPLHF. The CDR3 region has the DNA TGCGCCAGCAGCTTCGACAGTGGTTCACCCCTCCACTTT.

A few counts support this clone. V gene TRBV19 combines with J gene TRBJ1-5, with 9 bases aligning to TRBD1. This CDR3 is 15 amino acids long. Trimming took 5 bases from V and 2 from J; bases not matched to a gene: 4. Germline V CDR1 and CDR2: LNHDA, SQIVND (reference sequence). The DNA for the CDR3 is TGTGCCAGTAGTCTGAGGACAGGGGGCAATCAGCCCCAGCATTTT. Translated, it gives CASSLRTGGNQPQHF. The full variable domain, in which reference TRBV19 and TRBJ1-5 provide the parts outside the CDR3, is DGGITQSPKYLFRKEGQNVTLSCEQNLNHDAMYWYRQDPGQGLRLIYYSQIVNDFQKGDIAEGYSVSREKKESFPLTVTSAQKNPTAFYLCASSLRTGGNQPQHFGDGTRLSIL.

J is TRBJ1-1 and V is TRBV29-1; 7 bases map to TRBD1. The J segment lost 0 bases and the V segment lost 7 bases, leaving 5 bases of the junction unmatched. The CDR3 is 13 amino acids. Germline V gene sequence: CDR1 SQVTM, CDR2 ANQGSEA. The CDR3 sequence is CSGETGMNTEAFF. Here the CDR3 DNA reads TGCAGCGGGGAGACAGGGATGAACACTGAAGCTTTCTTT.

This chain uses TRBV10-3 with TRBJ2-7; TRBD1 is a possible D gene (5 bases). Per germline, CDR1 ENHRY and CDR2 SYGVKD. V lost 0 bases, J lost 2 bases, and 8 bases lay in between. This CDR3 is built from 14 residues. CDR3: CAISESGQTYEQYF. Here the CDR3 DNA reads TGTGCCATCAGTGAGTCGGGGCAGACCTACGAGCAGTACTTC.

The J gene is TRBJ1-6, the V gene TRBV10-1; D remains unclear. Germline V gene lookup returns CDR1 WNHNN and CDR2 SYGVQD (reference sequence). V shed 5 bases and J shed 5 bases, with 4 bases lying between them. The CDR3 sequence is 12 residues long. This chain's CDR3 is CASSPNNSPLHF. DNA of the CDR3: TGCGCCAGCAGTCCTAATAATTCACCCCTCCACTTT.

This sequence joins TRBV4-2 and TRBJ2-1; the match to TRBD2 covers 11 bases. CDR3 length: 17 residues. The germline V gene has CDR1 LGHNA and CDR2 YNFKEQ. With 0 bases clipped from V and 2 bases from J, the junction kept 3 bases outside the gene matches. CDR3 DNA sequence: TGTGCCAGCAGCCAAGATCCTAGCGGGGGGCCCTACAATGAGCAGTTCTTC. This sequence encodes CASSQDPSGGPYNEQFF.

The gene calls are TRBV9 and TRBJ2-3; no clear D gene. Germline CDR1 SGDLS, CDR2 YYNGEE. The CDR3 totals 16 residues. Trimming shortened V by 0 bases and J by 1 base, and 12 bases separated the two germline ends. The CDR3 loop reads CASSVEKNRGTDTQYF. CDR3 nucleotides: TGTGCCAGCAGCGTAGAGAAAAACCGGGGCACAGATACGCAGTATTTT.

The CDR3 region is CSASISGDLNEQFF. For the CDR3, the DNA is TGCAGTGCTAGTATTAGCGGAGACCTCAATGAGCAGTTCTTC. The chain has TRBV20-1 and TRBJ2-1; TRBD2 is a possible D gene (6 bases). CDR3 size: 14 residues. Germline V gene data show CDR1 as DFQATT and CDR2 as SNEGSKA (reference sequence). V dropped 3 bases and J dropped 6 bases, with 15 bases sitting between them.

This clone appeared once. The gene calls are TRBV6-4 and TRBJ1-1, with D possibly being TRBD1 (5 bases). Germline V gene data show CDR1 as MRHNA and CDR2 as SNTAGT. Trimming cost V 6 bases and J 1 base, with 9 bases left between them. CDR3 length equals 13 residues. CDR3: CASRGDRNTEAFF. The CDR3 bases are TGTGCCAGCAGAGGCGACAGGAACACTGAAGCTTTCTTT.

This chain's CDR3 is CASSQMAARNEQFF. CDR3 DNA sequence: TGCGCCAGCAGCCAAATGGCGGCAAGAAATGAGCAGTTCTTC. This chain links TRBV4-3 with TRBJ2-1; D gene uncertain. The length of the CDR3 is 14 residues. V lost 2 bases, J lost 7 bases, and 12 bases lay in between. The germline gives CDR1 LGHNA, CDR2 YSLEER.

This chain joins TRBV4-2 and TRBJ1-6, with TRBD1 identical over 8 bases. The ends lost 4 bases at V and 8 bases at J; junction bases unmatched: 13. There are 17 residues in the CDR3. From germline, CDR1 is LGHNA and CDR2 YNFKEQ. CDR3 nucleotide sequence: TGTGCCAGCAGCCCCAGGACAGGGCACGGCGGTTATTCACCCCTCCACTTT. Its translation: CASSPRTGHGGYSPLHF.

CDR3 region: CATSREGRGMVTVGANVLTF. The CDR3 nucleotides are TGTGCCACCAGCAGAGAGGGGAGGGGTATGGTAACGGTTGGGGCCAACGTCCTGACTTTC. J is TRBJ2-6 and V is TRBV15; TRBD2 matches at 7 bases. V shed 0 bases and J 3 bases; nucleotides not matched to a gene: 14. The CDR3 has 20 amino acids. Germline V gene lookup returns CDR1 LNHNV and CDR2 YYDKDF (reference sequence).

This CDR3 reads CASSGLAYDQSSYNEQFF. In DNA form, the CDR3 reads TGTGCCAGCAGCGGACTAGCGTATGACCAGTCCTCCTACAATGAGCAGTTCTTC. This chain uses TRBV7-2 with TRBJ2-1, with 9 bases that match TRBD2. Germline loops: CDR1 SGHTA, CDR2 FQGNSA. This CDR3 comprises 18 residues. J gave up 0 bases and V 5 bases, and 11 bases lay outside the gene matches.

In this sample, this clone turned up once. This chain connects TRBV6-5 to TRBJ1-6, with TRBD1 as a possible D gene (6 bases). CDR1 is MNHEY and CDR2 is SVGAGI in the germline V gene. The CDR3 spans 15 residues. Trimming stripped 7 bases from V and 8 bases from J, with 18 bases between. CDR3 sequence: CASNPTQGSHSPLHF. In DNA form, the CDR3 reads TGTGCCAGCAACCCGACCCAGGGGAGTCATTCACCCCTCCACTTT.

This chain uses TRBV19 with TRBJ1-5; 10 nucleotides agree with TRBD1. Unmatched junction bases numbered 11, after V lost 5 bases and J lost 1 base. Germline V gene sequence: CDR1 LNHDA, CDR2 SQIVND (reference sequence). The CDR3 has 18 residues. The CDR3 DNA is TGTGCCAGTAGTTTAGGACAGGGGGGTCGGTTCAGCAATCAGCCCCAGCATTTT. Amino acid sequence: CASSLGQGGRFSNQPQHF.

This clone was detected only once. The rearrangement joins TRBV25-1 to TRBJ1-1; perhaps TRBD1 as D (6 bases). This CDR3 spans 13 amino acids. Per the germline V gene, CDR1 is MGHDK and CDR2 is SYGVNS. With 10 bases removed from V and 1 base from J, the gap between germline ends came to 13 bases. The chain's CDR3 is CATGQFGNTEAFF. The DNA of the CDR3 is TGTGCCACTGGACAGTTTGGGAACACTGAAGCTTTCTTT.

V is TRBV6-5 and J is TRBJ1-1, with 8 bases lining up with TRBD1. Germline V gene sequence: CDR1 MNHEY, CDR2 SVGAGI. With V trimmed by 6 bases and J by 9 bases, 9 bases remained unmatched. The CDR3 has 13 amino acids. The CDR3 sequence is CASSPDRGRKAFF. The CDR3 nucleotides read TGTGCCAGCAGCCCCGACAGGGGTCGGAAAGCTTTCTTT.

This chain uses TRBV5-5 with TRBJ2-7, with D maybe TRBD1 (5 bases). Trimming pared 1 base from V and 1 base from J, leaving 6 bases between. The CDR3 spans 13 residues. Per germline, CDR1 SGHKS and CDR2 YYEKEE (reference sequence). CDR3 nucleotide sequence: TGTGCCAGCAGCTTGACAGGATCCTACGAGCAGTACTTC. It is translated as CASSLTGSYEQYF.

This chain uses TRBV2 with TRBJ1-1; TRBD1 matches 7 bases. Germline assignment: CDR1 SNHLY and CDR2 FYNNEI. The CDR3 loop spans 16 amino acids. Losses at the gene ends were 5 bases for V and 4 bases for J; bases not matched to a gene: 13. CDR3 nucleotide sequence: TGTGCCAGCAGTAATATCGGAGGGGGCATGAGCACTGAAGCTTTCTTT. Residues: CASSNIGGGMSTEAFF.

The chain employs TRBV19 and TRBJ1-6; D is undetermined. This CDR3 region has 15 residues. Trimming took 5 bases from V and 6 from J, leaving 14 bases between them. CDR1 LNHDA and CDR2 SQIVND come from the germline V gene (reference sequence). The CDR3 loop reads CASSQASRANSPLHF. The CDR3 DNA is TGTGCCAGTAGTCAGGCCAGTCGCGCTAATTCACCCCTCCACTTT.

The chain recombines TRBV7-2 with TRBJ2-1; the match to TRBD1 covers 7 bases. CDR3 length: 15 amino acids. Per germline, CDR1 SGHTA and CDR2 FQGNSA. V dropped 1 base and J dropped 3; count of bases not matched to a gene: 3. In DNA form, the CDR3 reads TGTGCCAGCAGCTTAGACCCAGGGGGCTACAATGAGCAGTTCTTC. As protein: CASSLDPGGYNEQFF.

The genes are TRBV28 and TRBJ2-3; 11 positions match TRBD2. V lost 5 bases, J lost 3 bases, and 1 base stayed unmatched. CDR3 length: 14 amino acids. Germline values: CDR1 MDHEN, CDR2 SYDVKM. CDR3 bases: TGTGCCAGCAGTAGACTAGCGGGAACAGATACGCAGTATTTT. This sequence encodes CASSRLAGTDTQYF.